Sequencing of this TCR beta chain was carried out in a study of blood T cell repertoires in COVID-19. This CDR3 is built from 16 residues. Trimming stripped 4 bases from V and 0 bases from J, with 14 bases between. Germline V gene sequence: CDR1 SGDLS, CDR2 YYNGEE. The assay was immunoSEQ multiplex PCR, and TCRdb's table has in-frame clones only and misses some. Here the sample spans approximately 350,000 clones, 80% to 90% being singletons. During active infection, Seattle patients enrolled and were then monitored through disease. The chain couples TRBV9 to TRBJ1-3; D is uncertain. Sequencing used peripheral blood. The sequence derives from a woman in her twenties or thirties with COVID-19, enrolled during active disease. In DNA form, the CDR3 reads TGTGCCAGCAGCCTTATGACCGGACTCTCTGGAAACACCATATATTTT. Translation gives CASSLMTGLSGNTIYF.